This T cell receptor beta chain originates from a study of beta chain features in type 1 diabetes. Points from the study as a whole: For patients and controls alike, PCR might favor shorter templates to the same degree. High-TCR-expressing cells could be over-represented by cDNA sequencing. A greater similarity of naive, central memory and Treg TCRB repertoires was seen among patients than among healthy donors.

Per germline, CDR1 SQVTM and CDR2 ANQGSEA. Trimming shortened V by 7 bases and J by 1 base, and 5 bases separated the two germline ends. This CDR3 comprises 12 residues. The authors reverse transcribed all of the isolated RNA, so sequencing captured expressed TCRB transcripts. The table came from immunoSEQ multiplex PCR; TCRdb's copy has only in-frame clones and leaves some out. The sample has 150,000 to 200,000 clones, 7.5% to 10% seen once. Worth noting for this clone: What it binds is unknown. Other DNA sequences in the sample encode the same CDR3.

This receptor was identified in a woman between 18 and 29 years old in good health. The chain links TRBV29-1 to TRBJ2-6; no firm D call. The sequencing sample was made of central memory CD4+ T cells from blood. The CDR3 loop reads CSATSGANVLTF. The DNA for the CDR3 is TGCAGCGCCACTTCTGGGGCCAACGTCCTGACTTTC.